Each of the 22 T cell receptor beta chains below was sequenced from the same sample in a study of neoadjuvant anti-PD-1 for oral cavity cancer. The data were produced by immunoSEQ multiplex PCR, yet TCRdb's version contains in-frame clones alone and is incomplete. The sample has 30,000 to 35,000 clones; approximately 87% are singletons. This sample comprised PBMCs, obtained before nivolumab (anti-PD-1) treatment. The source is a person between 40 and 80 years old with oral cavity squamous cell carcinoma.

The V gene is TRBV6-4, the J gene TRBJ2-5; D is perhaps TRBD1 (6 bases). CDR3 length equals 13 residues. Looked up from germline, CDR1 is MRHNA and CDR2 is SNTAGT. Between the trimmed V and J ends, which lost 6 bases and 1 base, there was a span of 9 bases. CDR3 in DNA: TGTGCCAGCAGCAGGGACATCCAAGAGACCCAGTACTTC. Its protein product is CASSRDIQETQYF.

V is TRBV7-8 and J is TRBJ2-1; the match to TRBD1 covers 7 bases. CDR1 SGHVS and CDR2 FQNEAQ come from the germline V gene. This CDR3 contains 15 residues. V was pared by 4 bases and J by 4 bases, with 7 bases of the junction left unmatched. CDR3 coding DNA: TGTGCCAGCAGCTCAATGGGGACAGATTACAATGAGCAGTTCTTC. Amino acids: CASSSMGTDYNEQFF.

This clone was counted once. The gene calls are TRBV6-1 and TRBJ1-3; no reliable D call. The V gene lost 0 bases and the J gene lost 2 bases, with 2 bases spanning the gap. CDR3 size: 13 residues. Germline V gene sequence: CDR1 MNHNS, CDR2 SASEGT. The CDR3 DNA follows: TGTGCCAGCAGTGAAGCCCCTGGAAACACCATATATTTT. The encoded protein is CASSEAPGNTIYF.

The chain is built from TRBV7-6 and TRBJ2-1; TRBD2 matches at 8 bases. Trimming took 2 bases from V and 6 from J; bases not matched to a gene: 9. The CDR3 has 16 amino acids. CDR1 is SGHVS, CDR2 FNYEAQ, per germline. The CDR3 sequence: CASSLRSAGGRNEQFF. In DNA form, the CDR3 reads TGTGCCAGCAGCTTAAGGTCCGCGGGGGGACGCAATGAGCAGTTCTTC.

The chain has TRBV7-2 and TRBJ2-7; 7 bases agree with TRBD1. CDR1 is SGHTA, CDR2 FQGNSA, per germline. CDR3 length: 16 amino acids. The J segment lost 0 bases and the V segment lost 1 base, leaving 6 bases of the junction unmatched. CDR3 coding DNA: TGTGCCAGCAGCTTAGGACAGGGAGTCCTCTCCTACGAGCAGTACTTC. Amino acid sequence: CASSLGQGVLSYEQYF.

This sequence joins TRBV18 and TRBJ1-2; 7 nucleotides agree with TRBD1. The CDR3 totals 12 residues. CDR1 and CDR2 (germline): KGHSH, LQKENI. V was clipped by 8 bases and J by 4 bases; unmatched bases: 4. The CDR3 region has the DNA TGTGCCAGCCAGAGGACAGGCTATGGCTACACCTTC. It specifies CASQRTGYGYTF.

The chain carries TRBV6-6 and TRBJ2-7; 12 bases map to TRBD1. The CDR3 extends over 14 amino acids. V shed 6 bases, J shed 7 bases, and the junction held 7 bases outside the gene matches. Germline V gene data show CDR1 as MNHNY and CDR2 as SVGAGI (reference sequence). CDR3: CASSQGQGANEQYF. The DNA of the CDR3 is TGTGCCAGCAGCCAGGGACAGGGGGCCAATGAGCAGTACTTC.

This clone was seen only once. This chain joins TRBV7-2 and TRBJ1-3, with unresolved D. CDR1 is SGHTA, CDR2 FQGNSA, per germline. This CDR3 has 16 residues. V lost 0 bases to trimming and J lost 0 bases, with 9 bases between them. The CDR3 region is CASSLAPGLSGNTIYF. CDR3 in DNA: TGTGCCAGCAGCTTAGCACCAGGCCTCTCTGGAAACACCATATATTTT.

V gene TRBV5-5 combines with J gene TRBJ1-5; a weak D match, TRBD1 (6 bases). The CDR3 extends over 13 amino acids. V lost 4 bases, J lost 11 bases, and 16 bases lay in between. The germline CDR1 and CDR2 sequences are SGHKS and YYEKEE (reference sequence). This chain's CDR3 is CASSPGDSPTQHF. Written as DNA, the CDR3 is TGTGCCAGCAGCCCAGGGGACTCCCCTACCCAGCATTTT.

This chain links TRBV10-3 with TRBJ2-5, with TRBD2 matching 7 bases. CDR3 length: 14 amino acids. The V and J ends lost 0 bases and 5 bases, in that order; junction bases with no gene match: 3. The V gene's germline CDR1 is ENHRY and CDR2 SYGVKD. CDR3 DNA sequence: TGTGCCATCAGTGAGTCTGGGGGGGTGGAGACCCAGTACTTC. It codes for CAISESGGVETQYF.

As regards this clone: The junction does not match germline at one end; this may be a read error. The J gene is TRBJ2-7, the V gene TRBV28; a possible D gene is TRBD2 (7 bases). The CDR3 covers 13 residues. Germline CDR1 reads MDHEN; CDR2 reads SYDVKM. CDR3 DNA: TGTACCAGCGCGGGGGCGGGAAGGGGCGAGCAGTACTTC. Protein: CTSAGAGRGEQYF.

This clone was seen only once. The chain links TRBV19 to TRBJ2-7; D call uncertain. Trimming stripped 4 bases from V and 0 bases from J, with 10 bases between. Germline CDR1 is LNHDA and CDR2 is SQIVND (reference sequence). This CDR3 contains 14 residues. In nucleotides, the CDR3 is TGTGCCAGTAGTACTAGTGCCAGCTCCTACGAGCAGTACTTC. This gives the protein CASSTSASSYEQYF.

This clone was counted a single time. V gene TRBV7-9 combines with J gene TRBJ1-1, with 12 bases aligning to TRBD1. The CDR3 spans 16 residues. V trimming: 6 bases; J trimming: 7 bases; junction bases outside the gene matches: 12. The germline V gene encodes CDR1 SEHNR and CDR2 FQNEAQ (reference sequence). CDR3 amino acids: CASSSGQGARVGEAFF. The CDR3 nucleotides read TGTGCCAGCAGTTCGGGACAGGGGGCGCGGGTCGGTGAAGCTTTCTTT.

J is TRBJ2-7 and V is TRBV11-1, with D tentatively TRBD1 or TRBD2 (6 bases each). The CDR3 consists of 16 residues. In germline, CDR1 is SGHAT, CDR2 FQDESV (reference sequence). Deletions cut 7 bases from V and 2 bases from J, with 21 bases between. CDR3 sequence: CASTKGGQGHAYEQYF. CDR3 DNA sequence: TGTGCCAGCACCAAAGGGGGGCAGGGTCATGCCTACGAGCAGTACTTC.

This clone has only a few counts. The CDR3 sequence: CASGGLNTEAFF. CDR3 nucleotide sequence: TGTGCCAGCGGAGGGTTGAACACTGAAGCTTTCTTT. The chain uses TRBV6-1 and TRBJ1-1; D not resolved. The ends were cut back, 8 bases at V and 0 bases at J, with 7 bases in the middle. The V gene's germline CDR1 is MNHNS and CDR2 SASEGT. The CDR3 extends over 12 amino acids.

The V and J genes are TRBV5-5 and TRBJ1-2; 8 bases fit TRBD1. Germline loops: CDR1 SGHKS, CDR2 YYEKEE (reference sequence). This CDR3 is built from 20 residues. After removal of 4 bases from V and 2 bases from J, the junction contained 22 bases not matched to a gene. CDR3 in amino acids: CASSGDHRDRTDGRNYGYTF. The CDR3, as DNA: TGTGCCAGCAGCGGGGACCACCGGGACAGGACGGATGGCCGAAACTATGGCTACACCTTC.

This clone has just one count. V gene TRBV10-3 combines with J gene TRBJ2-6, with TRBD1 matching 11 bases. After removal of 3 bases from V and 1 base from J, the junction contained 5 bases not matched to a gene. The CDR3 extends over 18 amino acids. CDR1 is ENHRY and CDR2 is SYGVKD in the germline V gene. The CDR3 loop is CAISEEGQGVSGANVLTF. CDR3 nucleotides: TGTGCCATCAGTGAAGAGGGACAGGGGGTATCTGGGGCCAACGTCCTGACTTTC.

The chain combines TRBV9 with TRBJ2-5; 9 bases fit TRBD2. This CDR3 region has 14 residues. The junction had 4 bases not matched to a gene; V was cut back by 3 bases and J by 4 bases. The germline V gene has CDR1 SGDLS and CDR2 YYNGEE. The CDR3 DNA follows: TGTGCCAGCAGCGCCAGCGGGGGGATAGAGACCCAGTACTTC. This sequence encodes CASSASGGIETQYF.

The chain employs TRBV6-1 and TRBJ1-1; the D gene is possibly TRBD1 (6 bases). From germline, CDR1 is MNHNS and CDR2 SASEGT. The CDR3 runs to 12 residues. The V and J ends lost 5 bases and 4 bases respectively, with 8 bases between them. The CDR3 loop reads CASSPGVTEAFF. As DNA, the CDR3 is TGTGCCAGCAGTCCAGGGGTCACTGAAGCTTTCTTT.

V is TRBV6-1 and J is TRBJ1-6, with a weak D call TRBD1 (6 bases). The CDR3 length is 15 residues. Trimming cost V 1 base and J 7 bases, with 11 bases left between them. CDR1 and CDR2 (germline): MNHNS, SASEGT. The CDR3 nucleotides are TGTGCCAGCAGTGAAGAGGGGGGTTCCAATTCACCCCTCCACTTT. It yields the protein CASSEEGGSNSPLHF.

This clone showed up just once. The rearrangement uses TRBV4-3 and TRBJ2-3, with 11 bases matching TRBD2. The CDR3 is made up of 19 amino acids. The trim removed 2 bases at V and 1 base at J, leaving 11 bases unmatched. In germline, CDR1 is LGHNA, CDR2 YSLEER. The DNA for the CDR3 is TGCGCCAGCAGCCAACTCTTTAGCGGGGGGGGCCGTGGCACAGATACGCAGTATTTT. The encoded protein is CASSQLFSGGGRGTDTQYF.

V is TRBV9 and J is TRBJ2-2, with D unclear. Germline assignment: CDR1 SGDLS and CDR2 YYNGEE. This CDR3 region has 15 residues. The ends were cut back, 0 bases at V and 1 base at J, with 7 bases in the middle. The CDR3 loop is CASSVGHLNTGELFF. The CDR3 region has the DNA TGTGCCAGCAGCGTAGGCCACCTGAACACCGGGGAGCTGTTTTTT.